A single sample is the source of the 30 T cell receptor beta chains below, sequenced in a study of cytomegalovirus exposure and HLA in healthy donors. The data were produced by immunoSEQ multiplex PCR, yet TCRdb's version contains in-frame clones alone and is incomplete. The sample holds some 170,000 clones, 87% seen once. Source material: PBMCs. All receptors come from a woman in her 30s in good health and CMV-seronegative.

The chain combines TRBV5-1 with TRBJ1-1; TRBD1 aligns across 7 bases. The CDR3 runs 15 residues. The V segment lost 4 bases and the J segment 1 base; nucleotides outside the gene matches: 7. CDR1 SGHRS and CDR2 YFSETQ come from the germline V gene. The CDR3 sequence is CASSRGGQENTEAFF. Here the CDR3 DNA reads TGCGCCAGCAGCCGAGGTGGACAGGAGAACACTGAAGCTTTCTTT.

The chain links TRBV9 to TRBJ2-1; TRBD2 matches at 14 bases. The CDR3 sequence is 16 residues long. V trimming: 0 bases; J trimming: 8 bases; junction bases outside the gene matches: 4. CDR1 and CDR2 (germline): SGDLS, YYNGEE. CDR3 in DNA: TGTGCCAGCAGCGTAGGGACTAGCGGGGGGTTCGATGAGCAGTTCTTC. It encodes CASSVGTSGGFDEQFF.

Here the CDR3 reads CASRLNRGAWDGYTF. CDR3 coding DNA: TGTGCCAGCAGACTTAACAGGGGGGCATGGGATGGCTACACCTTC. The chain joins TRBV6-5 to TRBJ1-2; 8 bases are shared with TRBD1. CDR3 length equals 15 residues. V trimming: 6 bases; J trimming: 6 bases; junction bases outside the gene matches: 12. Germline CDR1 reads MNHEY; CDR2 reads SVGAGI.

This chain joins TRBV2 and TRBJ2-7; the match to TRBD2 covers 7 bases. This CDR3 spans 15 amino acids. After removal of 3 bases from V and 3 bases from J, the junction contained 8 bases not matched to a gene. CDR1 and CDR2 (germline): SNHLY, FYNNEI. In nucleotides, the CDR3 is TGTGCCAGCAGTGACCCCGGACTAGAGGTCTACGAGCAGTACTTC. Its translation: CASSDPGLEVYEQYF.

A remark on this clone: Other DNA sequences in the sample encode the same CDR3. The chain uses TRBV5-6 and TRBJ2-7; TRBD2 matches at 8 bases. CDR1 and CDR2 from the germline V gene are SGHDT and YYEEEE. This CDR3 spans 15 amino acids. V lost 5 bases, J lost 7 bases, and 14 bases stayed unmatched. The CDR3 is CASSPRSGVRGEQYF. In DNA form, the CDR3 reads TGTGCCAGCAGTCCCCGTAGCGGGGTAAGAGGGGAGCAGTACTTC.

V and J are TRBV4-1 and TRBJ1-4, with TRBD1 matching 7 bases. The CDR3 totals 15 residues. Germline V lookup: CDR1 MGHRA, CDR2 YSYEKL. Trimming removed 6 bases from V and 0 bases from J; junction bases left unmatched: 4. The CDR3 spells CASRTTGATNEKLFF. The CDR3 region has the DNA TGCGCCAGCAGGACCACAGGGGCAACTAATGAAAAACTGTTTTTT.

The chain carries TRBV27 and TRBJ2-7; no definite D call. This CDR3 has 14 residues. Trimming left V 1 base short and J 1 base short, with 8 bases between. The germline V gene encodes CDR1 MNHEY and CDR2 SMNVEV (reference sequence). DNA of the CDR3: TGTGCCAGCAGTTTATGGCAGTCATCCTACGAGCAGTACTTC. Translated, it gives CASSLWQSSYEQYF.

V and J are TRBV4-1 and TRBJ2-5, with 11 bases that match TRBD2. The CDR3 contains 17 residues. Germline loops: CDR1 MGHRA, CDR2 YSYEKL. V was pared by 3 bases and J by 2 bases, with 8 bases of the junction left unmatched. The DNA of the CDR3 is TGCGCCAGCAGCCATCTCGGGACTAGCGGACCTCAAGAGACCCAGTACTTC. Translation: CASSHLGTSGPQETQYF.

The chain couples TRBV5-1 to TRBJ1-1; D is perhaps TRBD1 (5 bases). The CDR3 extends over 14 amino acids. The germline V gene has CDR1 SGHRS and CDR2 YFSETQ. Trimming stripped 4 bases from V and 3 bases from J, with 13 bases between. In DNA form, the CDR3 reads TGCGCCAGCAGCCTCACGGGGGGGGACACTGAAGCTTTCTTT. It encodes CASSLTGGDTEAFF.

The chain employs TRBV7-6 and TRBJ2-7, with D possibly TRBD1 on 6 matching bases. There are 17 residues in the CDR3. The V gene's germline CDR1 is SGHVS and CDR2 FNYEAQ. Trimming left V 0 bases short and J 7 bases short, with 22 bases between. The CDR3 spells CASSLASGAGDSREQYF. The CDR3 region has the DNA TGTGCCAGCAGCTTAGCTTCCGGGGCAGGGGATTCGAGAGAGCAGTACTTC.

The chain carries TRBV7-6 and TRBJ2-3; D is unresolved. The CDR3 has 16 amino acids. The germline V and J ends were trimmed by 5 bases and 4 bases, with 19 bases remaining between them. Per germline, CDR1 SGHVS and CDR2 FNYEAQ. CDR3 protein: CASSTTDSPGADTQYF. The CDR3 DNA follows: TGTGCCAGCAGCACCACTGACTCGCCCGGCGCAGATACGCAGTATTTT.

The J gene is TRBJ2-1, the V gene TRBV7-2; D unclear. Trimming left V 1 base short and J 7 bases short, with 8 bases between. The CDR3 sequence is 13 residues long. Germline V lookup: CDR1 SGHTA, CDR2 FQGNSA. As DNA, the CDR3 is TGTGCCAGCAGCTTAGTGTCGGTGAATGAGCAGTTCTTC. Protein product: CASSLVSVNEQFF.

The rearrangement uses TRBV19 and TRBJ1-5; the match to TRBD1 covers 7 bases. Germline V CDR1 and CDR2: LNHDA, SQIVND (reference sequence). The trim removed 3 bases at V and 1 base at J, leaving 6 bases unmatched. The CDR3 contains 16 residues. In nucleotides, the CDR3 is TGTGCCAGTAGTATCTGGGACAGTCGAAGCAATCAGCCCCAGCATTTT. Translated: CASSIWDSRSNQPQHF.

This sequence joins TRBV9 and TRBJ2-2; 8 bases are a match to TRBD1. V lost 1 base and J lost 6; bases outside the gene matches: 5. The CDR3 has 15 residues. Germline V gives CDR1 SGDLS, CDR2 YYNGEE. The CDR3 reads CASSVWEQGAGELFF. The CDR3 region has the DNA TGTGCCAGCAGCGTATGGGAACAGGGGGCCGGGGAGCTGTTTTTT.

This chain joins TRBV6-5 and TRBJ2-1, with 8 bases aligning to TRBD2. CDR3 length: 16 amino acids. From germline, CDR1 is MNHEY and CDR2 SVGAGI. Trimming took 4 bases from V and 6 from J; bases not matched to a gene: 11. CDR3 sequence reads: CASSSPSGGAGNEQFF. For the CDR3, the DNA is TGTGCCAGCAGTTCCCCTTCCGGGGGGGCAGGCAATGAGCAGTTCTTC.

This clone was observed once. In the same sample, other DNA sequences code for this CDR3. The V call is TRBV5-1, the J call TRBJ2-5; 9 nucleotides line up with TRBD2. The ends lost 5 bases at V and 5 bases at J; junction bases unmatched: 7. This CDR3 region has 14 residues. Per the germline V gene, CDR1 is SGHRS and CDR2 is YFSETQ. CDR3 residues: CASSSSSGVETQYF. In DNA, the CDR3 is TGCGCCAGCAGTTCCTCTAGCGGGGTGGAGACCCAGTACTTC.

CDR3 sequence: CAWSHPLRGNTEAFF. DNA for the CDR3: TGTGCCTGGAGTCACCCTCTTAGGGGGAACACTGAAGCTTTCTTT. The rearrangement uses TRBV30 and TRBJ1-1; D possibly corresponds to TRBD1 (5 bases). Between the trimmed V and J ends, which lost 2 bases and 1 base, there was a span of 14 bases. The CDR3 length is 15 residues. Germline V gives CDR1 GTSNPN, CDR2 SVGIG (reference sequence).

The chain joins TRBV4-1 to TRBJ2-7; no reliable D call. Germline lookup yields CDR1 MGHRA and CDR2 YSYEKL. Trimming removed 0 bases at V and 3 bases at J, with 9 bases between. The CDR3 has 14 residues. In DNA, the CDR3 is TGCGCCAGCAGCCAAGACCCAGTAATCTACGAGCAGTACTTC. Its translation: CASSQDPVIYEQYF.

The rearrangement uses TRBV2 and TRBJ2-1; D is possibly TRBD2 (6 bases). Deletions cut 2 bases from V and 5 bases from J, with 7 bases between. CDR3 length equals 13 residues. Germline loops: CDR1 SNHLY, CDR2 FYNNEI. The CDR3 spells CASSETGDNEQFF. CDR3 in DNA: TGTGCCAGCAGTGAAACGGGGGACAATGAGCAGTTCTTC.

This chain uses TRBV5-1 with TRBJ1-1; TRBD1 matches 8 bases. The V segment lost 4 bases and the J segment 9 bases; nucleotides outside the gene matches: 11. Germline V gene data show CDR1 as SGHRS and CDR2 as YFSETQ. The CDR3 loop spans 14 amino acids. The CDR3 DNA follows: TGCGCCAGCAGCGTGGGACAGGAGACAACCCAAGCTTTCTTT. Translation: CASSVGQETTQAFF.

The J gene is TRBJ2-3, the V gene TRBV6-5; TRBD1 might be the D (6 bases). V was pared by 5 bases and J by 4 bases, with 16 bases between. This CDR3 comprises 15 residues. The germline V gene has CDR1 MNHEY and CDR2 SVGAGI. CDR3 loop: CASSQQGGGPDTQYF. The CDR3 coding sequence is TGTGCCAGCAGTCAACAGGGTGGGGGACCAGATACGCAGTATTTT.

The rearrangement uses TRBV6-5 and TRBJ1-6, with 9 bases identical to TRBD1. The V gene's germline CDR1 is MNHEY and CDR2 SVGAGI. The V and J ends lost 5 bases and 7 bases, in that order; junction bases with no gene match: 3. This CDR3 region has 14 residues. The CDR3 sequence is CASSVGQGNSPLHF. CDR3 DNA sequence: TGTGCCAGCAGTGTAGGACAGGGGAATTCACCCCTCCACTTT.

The V gene is TRBV11-2, the J gene TRBJ1-4, with 7 positions matching TRBD1. Trimming at V came to 4 bases and at J to 8 bases, leaving 7 bases not matched to a gene. Germline values: CDR1 SGHAT, CDR2 FQNNGV. This CDR3 has 14 amino acids. The CDR3 protein is CASSSLTGSEKLFF. For the CDR3, the DNA is TGTGCCAGCAGCTCCTTGACAGGGAGCGAAAAACTGTTTTTT.

The rearrangement joins TRBV14 to TRBJ2-2; 7 bases line up with TRBD2. The CDR3 is made up of 17 amino acids. Trimming took 1 base from V and 1 from J; bases not matched to a gene: 6. The germline V gene encodes CDR1 SGHDN and CDR2 FVKESK. The CDR3: CASSQVGLAENTGELFF. The CDR3 coding sequence is TGTGCCAGCAGCCAAGTCGGGCTAGCGGAGAACACCGGGGAGCTGTTTTTT.

The V gene is TRBV10-3, the J gene TRBJ1-6; 7 bases agree with TRBD1. Trimming cost V 6 bases and J 10 bases; bases outside gene matches: 3. The CDR3 runs 12 residues. CDR1 and CDR2 (germline): ENHRY, SYGVKD. CDR3 in amino acids: CAIRTGDSPLHF. The CDR3 coding sequence is TGTGCCATCAGAACAGGGGACTCACCCCTCCACTTT.

The chain couples TRBV11-2 to TRBJ2-7; perhaps TRBD1 as D (5 bases). Deletions cut 5 bases from V and 3 bases from J, with 23 bases between. This CDR3 comprises 17 residues. The germline V gene encodes CDR1 SGHAT and CDR2 FQNNGV. In DNA, the CDR3 is TGTGCCAGCAGCCCCTTACGTATGCGACAGAAGGACTACGAGCAGTACTTC. As protein: CASSPLRMRQKDYEQYF.

The chain joins TRBV10-2 to TRBJ2-1, with 7 bases that match TRBD2. V was clipped by 3 bases and J by 6 bases; unmatched bases: 8. Looked up from germline, CDR1 is WSHSY and CDR2 is SAAADI. The CDR3 covers 15 residues. CDR3 nucleotides: TGCGCCAGCAGTGATGTCGGGGGGATGGTCAATGAGCAGTTCTTC. Amino acid sequence: CASSDVGGMVNEQFF.

This clone is a singleton in its sample. The chain couples TRBV20-1 to TRBJ2-3; D is ambiguous. The CDR3 sequence is 11 residues long. Looked up from germline, CDR1 is DFQATT and CDR2 is SNEGSKA (reference sequence). Trimming took 7 bases from V and 1 from J, leaving 6 bases between them. The CDR3 DNA reads TGCAGTGGGCTGCGCACAGATACGCAGTATTTT. Its protein product is CSGLRTDTQYF.

The chain couples TRBV30 to TRBJ1-4; D gene unclear. The CDR3 covers 16 residues. V was shortened by 0 bases and J by 0 bases, with 11 bases between the two germline ends. Germline CDR1 reads GTSNPN; CDR2 reads SVGIG (reference sequence). CDR3 DNA: TGTGCCTGGAGTGTACTTGGTCCGTCAACTAATGAAAAACTGTTTTTT. Translation gives CAWSVLGPSTNEKLFF.

The CDR3 is CASSLPTGNYGYTF. CDR3 DNA sequence: TGTGCCAGCAGCTTGCCCACCGGGAACTATGGCTACACCTTC. This rearrangement joins TRBV5-4 to TRBJ1-2; D not resolved. The CDR3 is 14 residues long. CDR1 is SGHNT, CDR2 YYREEE, per germline (reference sequence). V lost 1 base, J lost 2 bases, and 9 bases lay in between.